The clone carrying this TCR beta chain was recorded a few times. The CDR3 regions of TCR beta were amplified from RNA transcripts. HTBI primers were the set used in a first-round RT-PCR of the TCR CDR3. One entry per CDR3 protein results from TCRdb running MiXCR on the multiplex PCR reads. This sample has 600,000 to 650,000 distinct CDR3 sequences, with less than 25% found just once. The CDR3 is 15 amino acids. Germline V gene sequence: CDR1 GTSNPN, CDR2 SVGIG (reference sequence). Deletions cut 0 bases from V and 0 bases from J, with 11 bases between. The sample comes from a study of T cells in Graves' hyperthyroidism and ophthalmopathy.

The sequence was obtained from a young man with Graves' ophthalmopathy. The source material was blood. The chain links TRBV30 to TRBJ1-1, with unresolved D. The CDR3 reads CAWSVGLGVNTEAFF. The CDR3 DNA sequence: TGTGCCTGGAGTGTGGGCCTTGGGGTGAACACTGAAGCTTTCTTT.